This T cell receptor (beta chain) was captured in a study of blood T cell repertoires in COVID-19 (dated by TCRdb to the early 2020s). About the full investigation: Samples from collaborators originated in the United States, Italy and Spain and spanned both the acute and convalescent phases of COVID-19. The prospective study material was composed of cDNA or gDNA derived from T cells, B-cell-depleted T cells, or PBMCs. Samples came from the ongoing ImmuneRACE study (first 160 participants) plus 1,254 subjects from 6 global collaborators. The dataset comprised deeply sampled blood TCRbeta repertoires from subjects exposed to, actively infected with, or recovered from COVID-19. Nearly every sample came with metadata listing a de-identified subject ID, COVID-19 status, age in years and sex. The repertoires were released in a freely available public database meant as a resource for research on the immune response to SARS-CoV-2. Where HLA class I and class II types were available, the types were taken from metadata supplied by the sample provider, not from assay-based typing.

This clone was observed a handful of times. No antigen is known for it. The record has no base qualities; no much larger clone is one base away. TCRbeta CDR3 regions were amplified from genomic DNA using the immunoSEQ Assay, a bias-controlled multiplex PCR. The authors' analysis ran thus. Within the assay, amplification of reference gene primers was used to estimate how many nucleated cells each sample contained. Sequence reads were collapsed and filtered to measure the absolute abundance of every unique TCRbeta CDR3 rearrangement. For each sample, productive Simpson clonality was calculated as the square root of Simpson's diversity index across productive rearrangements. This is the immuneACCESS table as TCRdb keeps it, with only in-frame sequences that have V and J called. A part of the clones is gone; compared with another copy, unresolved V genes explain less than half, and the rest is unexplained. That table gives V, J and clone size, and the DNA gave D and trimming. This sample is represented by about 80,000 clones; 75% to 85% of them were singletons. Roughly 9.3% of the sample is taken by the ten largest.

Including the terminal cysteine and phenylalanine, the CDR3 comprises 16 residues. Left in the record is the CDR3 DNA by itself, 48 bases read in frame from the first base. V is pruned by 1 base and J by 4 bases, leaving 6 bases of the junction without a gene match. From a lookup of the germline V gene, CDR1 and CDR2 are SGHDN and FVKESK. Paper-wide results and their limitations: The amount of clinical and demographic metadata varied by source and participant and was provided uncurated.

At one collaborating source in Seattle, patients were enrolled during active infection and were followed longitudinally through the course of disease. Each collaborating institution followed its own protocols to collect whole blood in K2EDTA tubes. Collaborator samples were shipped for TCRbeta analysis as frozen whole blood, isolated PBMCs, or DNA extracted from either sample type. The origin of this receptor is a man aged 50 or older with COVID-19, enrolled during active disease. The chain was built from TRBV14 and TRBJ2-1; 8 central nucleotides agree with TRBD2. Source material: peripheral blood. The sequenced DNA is TGTGCCAGCAGCCAAGCGGTCACTAGCGGATACAATGAGCAGTTCTTC. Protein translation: CASSQAVTSGYNEQFF.